Detailed here is one TCR beta chain. These data are taken from a study of blood T cell repertoires in COVID-19. About the study: Specimens from acute and convalescent COVID-19 originated in the United States, Italy and Spain. PBMCs, B-cell-depleted T cells, or T cells provided the cDNA or gDNA that made up the material.

Participants were aged roughly 18 to 100 years from about 25 US areas. Membership in each cohort depended on participant-reported clinical history. Sequencing used immunoSEQ multiplex PCR; TCRdb keeps in-frame clones, though not all of them. The sample carries a few hundred thousand clones, over 75% recorded once. The V gene's germline CDR1 is SGHTA and CDR2 FQGNSA. With V trimmed by 4 bases and J by 2 bases, 10 bases remained unmatched. CDR3 length: 16 amino acids. Sequenced material: PBMCs or T cells enriched from blood (not recorded which). This TCR came from a man younger than 45 in a cohort exposed to, infected with or recovered from COVID-19 (not recorded which). This chain uses TRBV7-2 with TRBJ2-7; 8 positions agree with TRBD2. The CDR3 loop is CASSSRGGTRAYEQYF. In DNA form, the CDR3 reads TGTGCCAGCAGCTCCCGGGGGGGTACAAGAGCCTACGAGCAGTACTTC.